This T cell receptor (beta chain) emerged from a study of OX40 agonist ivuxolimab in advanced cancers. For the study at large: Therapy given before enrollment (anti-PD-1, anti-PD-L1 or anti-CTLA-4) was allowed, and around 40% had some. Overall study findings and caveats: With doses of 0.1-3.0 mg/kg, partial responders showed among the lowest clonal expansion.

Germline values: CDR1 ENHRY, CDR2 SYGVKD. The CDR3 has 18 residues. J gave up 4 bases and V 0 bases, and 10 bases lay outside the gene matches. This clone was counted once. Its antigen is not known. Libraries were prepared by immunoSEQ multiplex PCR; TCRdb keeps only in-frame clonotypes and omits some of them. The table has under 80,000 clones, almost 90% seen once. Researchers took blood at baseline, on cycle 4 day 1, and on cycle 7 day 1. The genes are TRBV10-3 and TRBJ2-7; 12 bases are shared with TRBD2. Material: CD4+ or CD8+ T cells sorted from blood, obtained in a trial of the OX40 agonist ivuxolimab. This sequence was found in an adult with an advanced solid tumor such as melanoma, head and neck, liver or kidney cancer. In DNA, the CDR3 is TGTGCCATCAGTGAGTCTCCAATGACTAGCGGGAGACCTTACGAGCAGTACTTC. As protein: CAISESPMTSGRPYEQYF.